Listed below are T cell receptor beta chains from one sample, sequenced in a study of cytomegalovirus exposure and HLA in healthy donors. The method was immunoSEQ multiplex PCR; TCRdb's version includes in-frame clones alone and lacks a portion of them. Among about 180,000 clones, 65% to 85% were seen once, and the ten largest hold 1.4%. The sample was PBMCs. These receptors came from a girl between 5 and 17 years old in good health and CMV-seropositive. Both conserved end residues are part of each CDR3. The D gene is left open where the match is weak. Only part of the rows carry a size: once, few, many, or a class if the clone is expanded.

d_call	j_call	clone_size	v_call	cdr3_aa	cdr3_nt
.	TRBJ2-5	.	TRBV10-3	CAISEGTGVETQYF	TGTGCCATCAGTGAAGGAACAGGCGTGGAGACCCAGTACTTC
TRBD2	TRBJ2-1	.	TRBV7-9	CASSVSGRFYNEQFF	TGTGCCAGCAGCGTTAGCGGGAGGTTCTACAATGAGCAGTTCTTC
.	TRBJ1-4	.	TRBV4-2	CASSQDGGNPRVFF	TGTGCCAGCAGCCAAGATGGAGGGAATCCCAGGGTGTTTTTT
TRBD1	TRBJ2-7	.	TRBV6-5	CASSRSGTGAYEQYF	TGTGCCAGCAGCCGATCAGGGACAGGGGCCTACGAGCAGTACTTC
TRBD1	TRBJ1-4	.	TRBV11-2	CASSYLTGWTNEKLFF	TGTGCCAGCAGCTACCTGACAGGGTGGACTAATGAAAAACTGTTTTTT
TRBD2	TRBJ2-1	.	TRBV19	CASSPWTSGRNEQFF	TGTGCCAGTAGTCCTTGGACTAGCGGGAGAAATGAGCAGTTCTTC
.	TRBJ1-1	few	TRBV11-3	CASSLVRGTEAFF	TGTGCCAGCAGCCTGGTACGAGGCACTGAAGCTTTCTTT
.	TRBJ1-1	.	TRBV5-1	CASVGQLNTEAFF	TGCGCCAGCGTTGGACAGTTGAACACTGAAGCTTTCTTT
TRBD2	TRBJ2-7	.	TRBV15	CATSSGRGPYEQYF	TGTGCCACCAGCAGCGGGAGGGGTCCCTACGAGCAGTACTTC
TRBD2	TRBJ2-7	.	TRBV6-1	CACGLREYEQYF	TGTGCCTGTGGCTTGCGGGAGTACGAGCAGTACTTC
.	TRBJ2-3	.	TRBV28	CASSSGGDTQYF	TGTGCCAGCAGTTCAGGGGGGGATACGCAGTATTTT
.	TRBJ1-2	.	TRBV7-9	CASRPPDRPNYGYTF	TGTGCCAGCAGGCCACCTGACAGGCCAAACTATGGCTACACCTTC
.	TRBJ2-1	.	TRBV25-1	CASSEYLGVDEQFF	TGTGCCAGCAGTGAATATTTAGGGGTCGATGAGCAGTTCTTC
.	TRBJ1-1	.	TRBV4-3	CASSQERGGKYEAFF	TGCGCCAGCAGCCAAGAAAGAGGAGGGAAATATGAAGCTTTCTTT
TRBD1	TRBJ1-5	.	TRBV6-1	CASDRGLYSNQPQHF	TGTGCCAGTGACAGGGGGCTCTATAGCAATCAGCCCCAGCATTTT
.	TRBJ2-1	.	TRBV5-1	CASSFAGSSYNEQFF	TGCGCCAGCAGCTTTGCGGGAAGCTCCTACAATGAGCAGTTCTTC
.	TRBJ2-1	.	TRBV18	CASRGADSYNEQFF	TGTGCCAGCCGAGGAGCGGACTCCTACAATGAGCAGTTCTTC
.	TRBJ1-5	.	TRBV6-5	CASSLGTPQGPQHF	TGTGCCAGCAGCCTTGGGACACCGCAGGGACCCCAGCATTTT
.	TRBJ2-7	.	TRBV14	CASNPPPGERYEQYF	TGTGCCAGCAATCCCCCGCCAGGGGAAAGATACGAGCAGTACTTC
TRBD2	TRBJ2-7	.	TRBV28	CASSLRGGLADRLSYEQYF	TGTGCCAGCAGCCTAAGGGGGGGACTAGCGGACAGGCTGAGCTACGAGCAGTACTTC
TRBD1	TRBJ2-2	.	TRBV19	CASNPKGQTNTGELFF	TGTGCCAGTAACCCGAAGGGACAGACGAACACCGGGGAGCTGTTTTTT
.	TRBJ1-4	few	TRBV19	CASSIDRASGNEKLFF	TGTGCCAGTAGTATAGATCGGGCGTCAGGGAATGAAAAACTGTTTTTT
TRBD1	TRBJ1-1	few	TRBV18	CASSFGTGTLNTEAFF	TGTGCCAGCTCATTTGGGACAGGGACTTTAAACACTGAAGCTTTCTTT
TRBD1	TRBJ1-1	.	TRBV27	CASSGGGQVNTEAFF	TGTGCCAGCAGTGGGGGAGGACAGGTGAACACTGAAGCTTTCTTT
TRBD2	TRBJ2-7	.	TRBV27	CASSLSGTSGSLSSYEQYF	TGTGCCAGCAGTTTATCCGGGACTAGCGGGAGTTTGAGCTCCTACGAGCAGTACTTC
TRBD1	TRBJ2-7	.	TRBV27	CASRSYRGGEQYF	TGTGCCAGCAGAAGCTACAGGGGCGGCGAGCAGTACTTC
TRBD2	TRBJ2-1	few	TRBV27	CASSLGSGGSSYNEQFF	TGTGCCAGCAGTTTAGGGTCGGGCGGGAGCTCCTACAATGAGCAGTTCTTC
TRBD1	TRBJ2-5	.	TRBV30	CAWSTGGLETQYF	TGTGCCTGGAGCACAGGGGGCCTAGAGACCCAGTACTTC
TRBD1	TRBJ2-1	.	TRBV30	CAWTRGDRGPRNEQFF	TGTGCCTGGACCCGAGGGGACAGGGGGCCGCGGAATGAGCAGTTCTTC
TRBD2	TRBJ2-5	.	TRBV27	CASSPTGLAGGPMKTQYF	TGTGCCAGCAGCCCCACTGGACTAGCGGGAGGGCCGATGAAGACCCAGTACTTC
.	TRBJ1-6	.	TRBV27	CASSSLSQRDSPLHF	TGTGCCAGCAGTTCCCTGAGCCAAAGAGATTCACCCCTCCACTTT
TRBD2	TRBJ2-7	.	TRBV4-1	CASSQDGQGGSYEQYF	TGCGCCAGCAGCCAAGATGGGCAGGGAGGGTCCTACGAGCAGTACTTC
TRBD2	TRBJ2-1	.	TRBV2	CASSEASSGYNEQFF	TGTGCCAGCAGTGAAGCCTCTAGCGGCTACAATGAGCAGTTCTTC
TRBD1	TRBJ1-5	.	TRBV30	CAWSARGGRNNQPQHF	TGTGCCTGGAGTGCTCGAGGGGGCAGGAACAATCAGCCCCAGCATTTT
TRBD1	TRBJ2-7	.	TRBV5-1	CASSLDGTGIYEQYF	TGCGCCAGCAGCTTGGATGGGACAGGTATCTACGAGCAGTACTTC
TRBD1	TRBJ2-7	few	TRBV4-1	CASSQERTGGYEQYF	TGCGCCAGCAGCCAAGAAAGGACAGGGGGCTACGAGCAGTACTTC
.	TRBJ2-1	.	TRBV27	CASSLVLGVNNEQFF	TGTGCCAGCAGTTTAGTGCTAGGTGTAAACAATGAGCAGTTCTTC
TRBD1	TRBJ2-3	.	TRBV27	CASSPDRATDTQYF	TGTGCCAGCAGTCCGGACAGGGCGACAGATACGCAGTATTTT
TRBD1	TRBJ1-1	.	TRBV5-4	CASSPQGATEAFF	TGTGCCAGCAGCCCGCAGGGGGCTACTGAAGCTTTCTTT
.	TRBJ2-1	.	TRBV27	CASSNPTSGPHNEQFF	TGTGCCAGCAGTAACCCAACTAGTGGTCCCCACAATGAGCAGTTCTTC
TRBD2	TRBJ2-5	.	TRBV5-4	CASSRGRGFQETQYF	TGTGCCAGCAGCCGGGGGAGGGGTTTCCAAGAGACCCAGTACTTC
TRBD2	TRBJ2-1	.	TRBV23-1	CASSTRLAGEYNEQFF	TGCGCCAGCAGTACCCGACTAGCGGGAGAATACAATGAGCAGTTCTTC
.	TRBJ1-1	few	TRBV13	CASRGEEEGRSGFDTEAFF	TGTGCCAGCAGGGGGGAGGAGGAGGGAAGATCTGGATTTGACACTGAAGCTTTCTTT
TRBD1	TRBJ2-3	.	TRBV11-3	CASSPGQGLSSTDTQYF	TGTGCCAGCAGCCCGGGACAGGGGCTATCTAGCACAGATACGCAGTATTTT
.	TRBJ2-1	.	TRBV7-9	CASSLSGSTYNEQFF	TGTGCCAGCAGCTTAAGCGGGTCAACCTACAATGAGCAGTTCTTC
TRBD1	TRBJ2-7	.	TRBV5-8	CASSLPGQGAGDEQYF	TGTGCCAGCAGCTTACCGGGACAGGGGGCCGGGGACGAGCAGTACTTC
TRBD1	TRBJ1-1	.	TRBV25-1	CASSNDRAQGTEAFF	TGTGCCAGCAGTAACGACAGGGCGCAGGGGACTGAAGCTTTCTTT
.	TRBJ2-3	.	TRBV5-4	CASSLATPSYTQYF	TGTGCCAGCAGCTTGGCCACACCCTCCTATACGCAGTATTTT
.	TRBJ2-1	once	TRBV19	CASSRESWQFF	TGTGCCAGTAGTAGAGAATCTTGGCAGTTCTTC
.	TRBJ1-2	.	TRBV10-3	CAISEPSGWGRDYGYTF	TGTGCCATCAGTGAGCCCTCTGGCTGGGGGCGCGACTATGGCTACACCTTC
.	TRBJ1-4	.	TRBV19	CASSIDPFRGAPEKLFF	TGTGCCAGTAGTATAGACCCCTTTCGGGGGGCGCCAGAAAAACTGTTTTTT